These T cell receptor beta chains were read from a single sample in a study of blood T cell repertoires in COVID-19. Produced via immunoSEQ multiplex PCR; TCRdb's table is partial and in-frame only. The sample holds about 100,000 clones, approximately 84% seen once. What was sequenced was peripheral blood. All receptors come from a man aged 30-40 years in a cohort sampled during active COVID-19. Both conserved end residues are part of each CDR3. The order of the fields is CDR3 protein, CDR3 DNA, J gene, V gene, D gene, CDR3 length, clone size. D genes are given only for firm matches. The listing skips clone size in some rows; elsewhere it reads once, few, many or a size class.

CDR3 protein: CASRITGANEQFF; CDR3 DNA: TGTGCCAGTAGGATTACAGGGGCGAATGAGCAGTTCTTC; J gene: TRBJ2-1; V gene: TRBV19; D gene: TRBD1; CDR3 length: 13; clone size: -
CDR3 protein: CASSDSTSRSYNEQFF; CDR3 DNA: TGTGCCAGCAGTGACTCGACAAGTCGCTCCTACAATGAGCAGTTCTTC; J gene: TRBJ2-1; V gene: TRBV6-4; D gene: -; CDR3 length: 16; clone size: -
CDR3 protein: CASSLGQGRTEAFF; CDR3 DNA: TGTGCCAGCAGCTTAGGGCAGGGGCGAACTGAAGCTTTCTTT; J gene: TRBJ1-1; V gene: TRBV7-9; D gene: -; CDR3 length: 14; clone size: -
CDR3 protein: CAGGSSGNTIYF; CDR3 DNA: TGTGCCGGGGGGAGCTCTGGAAACACCATATATTTT; J gene: TRBJ1-3; V gene: TRBV30; D gene: -; CDR3 length: 12; clone size: -
CDR3 protein: CASSLGGTANGYTF; CDR3 DNA: TGTGCCAGCAGCTTAGGGGGGACTGCGAATGGCTACACCTTC; J gene: TRBJ1-2; V gene: TRBV7-2; D gene: -; CDR3 length: 14; clone size: -
CDR3 protein: CASSPKTGWYETQYF; CDR3 DNA: TGTGCCAGCAGCCCCAAGACAGGGTGGTACGAGACCCAGTACTTC; J gene: TRBJ2-5; V gene: TRBV6-6; D gene: TRBD1; CDR3 length: 15; clone size: -
CDR3 protein: CASSSPGSGANVLTF; CDR3 DNA: TGTGCCAGCAGTTCACCAGGGTCTGGGGCCAACGTCCTGACTTTC; J gene: TRBJ2-6; V gene: TRBV6-5; D gene: -; CDR3 length: 15; clone size: -
CDR3 protein: CASERDRGREQYF; CDR3 DNA: TGTGCCAGCGAACGGGACAGGGGGCGTGAGCAGTACTTC; J gene: TRBJ2-7; V gene: TRBV6-5; D gene: TRBD1; CDR3 length: 13; clone size: -
CDR3 protein: CASSLGGEGFEAFF; CDR3 DNA: TGTGCCAGCAGCTTAGGGGGAGAAGGCTTTGAAGCTTTCTTT; J gene: TRBJ1-1; V gene: TRBV7-6; D gene: -; CDR3 length: 14; clone size: -
CDR3 protein: CASSQVHGGGNQPQHF; CDR3 DNA: TGTGCCAGCAGCCAGGTCCACGGAGGTGGCAATCAGCCCCAGCATTTT; J gene: TRBJ1-5; V gene: TRBV28; D gene: -; CDR3 length: 16; clone size: -
CDR3 protein: CASSSYRQSFYGYTF; CDR3 DNA: TGTGCCAGCAGTTCCTACCGACAGAGTTTTTATGGCTACACCTTC; J gene: TRBJ1-2; V gene: TRBV28; D gene: -; CDR3 length: 15; clone size: -
CDR3 protein: CASRGLANTGELFF; CDR3 DNA: TGTGCCAGCAGGGGACTAGCGAACACCGGGGAGCTGTTTTTT; J gene: TRBJ2-2; V gene: TRBV14; D gene: TRBD2; CDR3 length: 14; clone size: -
CDR3 protein: CASSQPGDQPQHF; CDR3 DNA: TGTGCCAGCAGCCAACCCGGGGATCAGCCCCAGCATTTT; J gene: TRBJ1-5; V gene: TRBV3-1/TRBV3-2; D gene: -; CDR3 length: 13; clone size: -
CDR3 protein: CASSSRGGEETQYF; CDR3 DNA: TGTGCCAGCAGCTCCCGCGGCGGCGAAGAGACCCAGTACTTC; J gene: TRBJ2-5; V gene: TRBV5-8; D gene: -; CDR3 length: 14; clone size: -
CDR3 protein: CASTATGYGTEAFF; CDR3 DNA: TGTGCCAGCACTGCGACAGGGTACGGCACTGAAGCTTTCTTT; J gene: TRBJ1-1; V gene: TRBV28; D gene: TRBD1; CDR3 length: 14; clone size: few
CDR3 protein: CASSPRDRGRSYNEQFF; CDR3 DNA: TGCGCCAGCAGCCCCCGGGACAGGGGCCGCTCCTACAATGAGCAGTTCTTC; J gene: TRBJ2-1; V gene: TRBV5-1; D gene: TRBD1; CDR3 length: 17; clone size: -
CDR3 protein: CASSRQEDSPLHF; CDR3 DNA: TGTGCCAGCAGCAGACAGGAGGATTCACCCCTCCACTTT; J gene: TRBJ1-6; V gene: TRBV7-3; D gene: -; CDR3 length: 13; clone size: few
CDR3 protein: CASTRGPFLNNEQFF; CDR3 DNA: TGTGCCAGCACCAGGGGGCCCTTTCTTAACAATGAGCAGTTCTTC; J gene: TRBJ2-1; V gene: TRBV5-6; D gene: TRBD1; CDR3 length: 15; clone size: -
CDR3 protein: CAWTQRPGSYEQYF; CDR3 DNA: TGTGCCTGGACCCAGCGGCCGGGCTCCTACGAGCAGTACTTC; J gene: TRBJ2-7; V gene: TRBV30; D gene: -; CDR3 length: 14; clone size: -
CDR3 protein: CASSLGPPGSSGNTIYF; CDR3 DNA: TGCGCCAGCAGCCTCGGCCCTCCGGGATCGAGTGGAAACACCATATATTTT; J gene: TRBJ1-3; V gene: TRBV5-1; D gene: -; CDR3 length: 17; clone size: -
CDR3 protein: CASSDAGGFNYGYTF; CDR3 DNA: TGTGCCAGCAGTGATGCAGGGGGCTTTAACTATGGCTACACCTTC; J gene: TRBJ1-2; V gene: TRBV2; D gene: TRBD1; CDR3 length: 15; clone size: once
CDR3 protein: CASSLWTGRYEQYF; CDR3 DNA: TGTGCCAGCAGCTTGTGGACAGGGCGGTACGAGCAGTACTTC; J gene: TRBJ2-7; V gene: TRBV5-8; D gene: TRBD1; CDR3 length: 14; clone size: -
CDR3 protein: CSVEGNRGADTQYF; CDR3 DNA: TGCAGCGTTGAAGGCAACAGGGGGGCAGATACGCAGTATTTT; J gene: TRBJ2-3; V gene: TRBV29-1; D gene: TRBD1; CDR3 length: 14; clone size: -
CDR3 protein: CASRPGLAGGLDTQYF; CDR3 DNA: TGTGCCAGCAGGCCAGGACTAGCGGGGGGGTTAGATACGCAGTATTTT; J gene: TRBJ2-3; V gene: TRBV9; D gene: TRBD2; CDR3 length: 16; clone size: -
CDR3 protein: CASSRQLSYGYTF; CDR3 DNA: TGTGCCAGCAGTAGACAGTTAAGCTATGGCTACACCTTC; J gene: TRBJ1-2; V gene: TRBV2; D gene: -; CDR3 length: 13; clone size: -
CDR3 protein: CASCRDRNEKLFF; CDR3 DNA: TGTGCCAGCTGCCGGGACAGGAATGAAAAACTGTTTTTT; J gene: TRBJ1-4; V gene: TRBV2; D gene: TRBD1; CDR3 length: 13; clone size: -
CDR3 protein: CASSQDQIGGRELFF; CDR3 DNA: TGCGCCAGCAGCCAAGATCAAATAGGGGGCCGGGAGCTGTTTTTT; J gene: TRBJ2-2; V gene: TRBV4-1; D gene: TRBD1; CDR3 length: 15; clone size: few
CDR3 protein: CASSLGTRDYQETQYF; CDR3 DNA: TGTGCCAGCAGCTTGGGCACCCGGGACTACCAAGAGACCCAGTACTTC; J gene: TRBJ2-5; V gene: TRBV5-5; D gene: -; CDR3 length: 16; clone size: -
CDR3 protein: CASSPLPGTLANYGYTF; CDR3 DNA: TGTGCCAGCAGCCCCCTCCCGGGAACCCTTGCTAACTATGGCTACACCTTC; J gene: TRBJ1-2; V gene: TRBV7-9; D gene: -; CDR3 length: 17; clone size: -
CDR3 protein: CATRGGGMYTQYF; CDR3 DNA: TGTGCCACACGCGGGGGGGGTATGTATACGCAGTATTTT; J gene: TRBJ2-3; V gene: TRBV7-9; D gene: TRBD2; CDR3 length: 13; clone size: -
CDR3 protein: CASRQTGGGTDTQYF; CDR3 DNA: TGTGCCAGCAGGCAGACAGGGGGCGGCACAGATACGCAGTATTTT; J gene: TRBJ2-3; V gene: TRBV6-5; D gene: TRBD1; CDR3 length: 15; clone size: -
CDR3 protein: CASSPAVYNYGYTF; CDR3 DNA: TGTGCCAGTAGTCCGGCGGTGTATAACTATGGCTACACCTTC; J gene: TRBJ1-2; V gene: TRBV19; D gene: -; CDR3 length: 14; clone size: -
CDR3 protein: CASSWMTGGQAGELFF; CDR3 DNA: TGTGCCAGCAGCTGGATGACAGGGGGCCAAGCCGGGGAGCTGTTTTTT; J gene: TRBJ2-2; V gene: TRBV5-6; D gene: TRBD1; CDR3 length: 16; clone size: -
CDR3 protein: CAISNRDRGLHEQYF; CDR3 DNA: TGTGCCATCAGTAACCGGGACAGGGGGCTACACGAGCAGTACTTC; J gene: TRBJ2-7; V gene: TRBV10-3; D gene: TRBD1; CDR3 length: 15; clone size: -
CDR3 protein: CASSYGQGADTQYF; CDR3 DNA: TGTGCCAGCAGCTATGGACAGGGCGCAGATACGCAGTATTTT; J gene: TRBJ2-3; V gene: TRBV3-1/TRBV3-2; D gene: TRBD1; CDR3 length: 14; clone size: once
CDR3 protein: CASSLGLTAQAFF; CDR3 DNA: TGTGCCAGCAGCTTAGGCCTCACAGCACAAGCTTTCTTT; J gene: TRBJ1-1; V gene: TRBV13; D gene: -; CDR3 length: 13; clone size: -
CDR3 protein: CSVVSGGYTGELFF; CDR3 DNA: TGCAGCGTTGTCTCGGGGGGATACACCGGGGAGCTGTTTTTT; J gene: TRBJ2-2; V gene: TRBV29-1; D gene: TRBD2; CDR3 length: 14; clone size: -
CDR3 protein: CASSLSGVGGYTF; CDR3 DNA: TGTGCCAGCAGTTTATCAGGGGTTGGTGGCTACACCTTC; J gene: TRBJ1-2; V gene: TRBV12-3/TRBV12-4; D gene: -; CDR3 length: 13; clone size: -
CDR3 protein: CASSSRTGNSPLHF; CDR3 DNA: TGTGCCAGCAGCAGCCGGACAGGGAATTCACCCCTCCACTTT; J gene: TRBJ1-6; V gene: TRBV7-8; D gene: TRBD1; CDR3 length: 14; clone size: -